Described below is a single T cell receptor (beta chain) sequence and its context. Original handling: Using reference gene primer amplification, nucleated cell counts were estimated. Measured with immunoSEQ multiplex PCR; TCRdb has only the in-frame clones, and not every one. V and J calls and clone size are those listed in that table; D and trimming were worked out from the DNA. The sample holds 90,000 to 120,000 clones, around 90% seen once. This sample was taken from a study of blood T cell repertoires in COVID-19. Study background: Samples taken during acute and convalescent COVID-19 were collected in the United States, Italy and Spain. The cDNA or gDNA used as material had been derived from T cells, B-cell-depleted T cells, or PBMCs.

This CDR3 is built from 15 residues. V lost 9 bases to trimming and J lost 5 bases; unmatched junction nucleotides: 10. CDR1 is LNHDA, CDR2 SQIVND, per germline (reference sequence). The rearrangement links TRBV19 to TRBJ2-2; TRBD1 matches at 9 bases. This clonotype was sampled from a woman aged 60-70 years with acute or convalescent COVID-19. The sample consisted of peripheral blood. DNA of the CDR3: TGTGCCAGCAAAGCGGGACAGGGATATACCGGGGAGCTGTTTTTT. Translating it yields CASKAGQGYTGELFF.